These T cell receptor beta chains were read from a single sample in a study of patients and donors after allogeneic stem cell transplantation. TCRdb independently ran MiXCR on the RT-PCR reads; one entry per CDR3 protein. This repertoire shows 150,000 to 200,000 distinct CDR3 sequences, roughly 31% found once; its top ten account for approximately 3.5%. Input material: blood, either unsorted or a sorted T cell fraction (not recorded which). The receptors were gathered from a human donor who was either an allogeneic HSCT recipient or a stem cell or donor lymphocyte infusion donor (not recorded which). It is not recorded whose cells these are; they may come from a transplant donor. Both conserved end residues are trimmed from each CDR3. Fields, in order: V gene, J gene, CDR3 protein.

V gene: TRBV6-5; J gene: TRBJ1-1; CDR3 protein: ASSYSRRDTEAF
V gene: TRBV6-2/TRBV6-3; J gene: TRBJ2-3; CDR3 protein: ASGGPITDTQY
V gene: TRBV20-1; J gene: TRBJ1-6; CDR3 protein: SARELDRNSYNSPLH
V gene: TRBV12-3/TRBV12-4; J gene: TRBJ2-3; CDR3 protein: ASSLTAGSDTQY
V gene: TRBV7-2; J gene: TRBJ1-2; CDR3 protein: ASRLDSFYGYT
V gene: TRBV7-9; J gene: TRBJ1-5; CDR3 protein: ASSSNSNQPQH
V gene: TRBV4-1; J gene: TRBJ2-2; CDR3 protein: ASRANFGIQGELF
V gene: TRBV24-1; J gene: TRBJ2-7; CDR3 protein: ATSDFGQGSEEQY
V gene: TRBV15; J gene: TRBJ2-1; CDR3 protein: ATSREEGGPMRTF
V gene: TRBV25-1; J gene: TRBJ2-3; CDR3 protein: ASSPSGGYGDTQY
V gene: TRBV20-1; J gene: TRBJ1-1; CDR3 protein: SARDSMNTEAF
V gene: TRBV15; J gene: TRBJ1-1; CDR3 protein: ATSRGKEYAEAF
V gene: TRBV5-1; J gene: TRBJ2-5; CDR3 protein: ASSLGFQETQY
V gene: TRBV6-6; J gene: TRBJ1-1; CDR3 protein: ASSYERLGVYEAF
V gene: TRBV4-3; J gene: TRBJ1-3; CDR3 protein: ASSQGGGSGNTIY
V gene: TRBV29-1; J gene: TRBJ2-7; CDR3 protein: SVGRQGLGYEQY
V gene: TRBV4-2; J gene: TRBJ1-1; CDR3 protein: ASSQEAYPEAF
V gene: TRBV6-5; J gene: TRBJ1-4; CDR3 protein: ASSSPGGLGEKLF
V gene: TRBV6-5; J gene: TRBJ2-7; CDR3 protein: ASSYSRGYEQY
V gene: TRBV5-6; J gene: TRBJ1-2; CDR3 protein: ASSLGAYGYT
V gene: TRBV4-2; J gene: TRBJ2-7; CDR3 protein: ASSQVGLGEGEQY
V gene: TRBV6-5; J gene: TRBJ2-7; CDR3 protein: ASRTTGYNEQY
V gene: TRBV12-3/TRBV12-4; J gene: TRBJ2-3; CDR3 protein: ASSPGRTGDTQY
V gene: TRBV7-2; J gene: TRBJ1-5; CDR3 protein: ASSLGDRRNQPQH
V gene: TRBV7-2; J gene: TRBJ1-3; CDR3 protein: ASSLAQVSGNTIY
V gene: TRBV12-3/TRBV12-4; J gene: TRBJ2-3; CDR3 protein: ASTGTSPRADTQY
V gene: TRBV4-3; J gene: TRBJ1-3; CDR3 protein: ATGTGTGNTIY
V gene: TRBV12-3/TRBV12-4; J gene: TRBJ1-6; CDR3 protein: ASSLMYTANSPLH
V gene: TRBV5-6; J gene: TRBJ2-7; CDR3 protein: ASSFVQGLSAYEQY
V gene: TRBV6-1; J gene: TRBJ2-2; CDR3 protein: ASSGLAGVGPGELF
V gene: TRBV7-2; J gene: TRBJ1-4; CDR3 protein: ASSQSGATNEKLI
V gene: TRBV24-1; J gene: TRBJ2-5; CDR3 protein: ATSDSTQETQY
V gene: TRBV7-9; J gene: TRBJ2-7; CDR3 protein: ASSLGREGEQY
V gene: TRBV6-5; J gene: TRBJ1-4; CDR3 protein: ASMAIYATNEKLF